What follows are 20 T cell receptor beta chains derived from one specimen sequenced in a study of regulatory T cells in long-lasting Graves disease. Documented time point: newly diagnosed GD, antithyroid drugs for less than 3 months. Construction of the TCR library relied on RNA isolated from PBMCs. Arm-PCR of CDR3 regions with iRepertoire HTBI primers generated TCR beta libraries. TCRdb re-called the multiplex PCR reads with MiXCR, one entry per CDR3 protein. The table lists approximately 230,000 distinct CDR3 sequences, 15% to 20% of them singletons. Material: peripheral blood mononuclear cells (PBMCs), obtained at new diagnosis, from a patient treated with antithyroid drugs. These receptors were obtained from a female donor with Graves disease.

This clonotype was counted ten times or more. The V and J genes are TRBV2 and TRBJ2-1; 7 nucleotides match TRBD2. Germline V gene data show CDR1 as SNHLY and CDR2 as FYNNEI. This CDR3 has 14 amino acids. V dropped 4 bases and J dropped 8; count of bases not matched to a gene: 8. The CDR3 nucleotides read TGTGCCAGCAGTGCTAGCGGATACGCTTATGAGCAGTTCTTC. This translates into CASSASGYAYEQFF.

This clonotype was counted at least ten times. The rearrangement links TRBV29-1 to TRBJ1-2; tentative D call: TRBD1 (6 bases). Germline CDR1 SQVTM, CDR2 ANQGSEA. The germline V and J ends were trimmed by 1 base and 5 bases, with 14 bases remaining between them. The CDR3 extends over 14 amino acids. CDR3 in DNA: TGCAGCGTTGAAGGGGTAGGGAGGGGGTATGGCTACACCTTC. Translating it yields CSVEGVGRGYGYTF.

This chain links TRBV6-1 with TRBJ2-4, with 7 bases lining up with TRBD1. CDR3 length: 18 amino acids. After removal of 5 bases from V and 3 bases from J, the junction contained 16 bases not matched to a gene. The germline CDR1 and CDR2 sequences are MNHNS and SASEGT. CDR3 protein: CASSTSLMTGLGKNIQYF. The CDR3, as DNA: TGTGCCAGCAGTACTTCCCTAATGACAGGGTTGGGCAAAAACATTCAGTACTTC.

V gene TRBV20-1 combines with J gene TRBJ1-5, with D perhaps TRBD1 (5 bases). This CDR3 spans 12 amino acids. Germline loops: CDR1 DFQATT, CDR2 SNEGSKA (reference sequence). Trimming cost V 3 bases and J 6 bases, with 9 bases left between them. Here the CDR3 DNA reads TGCAGTGCTAGCCTTGGGGGTCAGCCCCAGCATTTT. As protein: CSASLGGQPQHF.

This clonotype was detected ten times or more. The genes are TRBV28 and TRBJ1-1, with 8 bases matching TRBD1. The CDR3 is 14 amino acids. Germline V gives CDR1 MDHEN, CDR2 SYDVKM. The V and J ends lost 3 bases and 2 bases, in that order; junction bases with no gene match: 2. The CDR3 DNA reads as TGTGCCAGCAGTTTTCAGGGGGCAAACACTGAAGCTTTCTTT. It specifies CASSFQGANTEAFF.

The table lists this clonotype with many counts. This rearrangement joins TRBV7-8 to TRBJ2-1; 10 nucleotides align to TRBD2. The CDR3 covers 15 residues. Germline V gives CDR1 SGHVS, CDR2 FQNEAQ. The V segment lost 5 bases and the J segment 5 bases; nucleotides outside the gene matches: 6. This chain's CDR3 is CASSVRSGRHNEQFF. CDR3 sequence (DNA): TGTGCCAGCAGCGTCCGTAGCGGGAGGCACAATGAGCAGTTCTTC.

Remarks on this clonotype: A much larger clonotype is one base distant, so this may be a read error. The CDR3 spells CASSFTRDYERYF. The CDR3 DNA reads TGTGCCAGCAGCTTCACGCGAGACTACGAGCGGTACTTC. The V call is TRBV13, the J call TRBJ2-7, with D perhaps matching TRBD2 (5 bases). Germline CDR1 reads PRHDT; CDR2 reads FYEKMQ (reference sequence). The CDR3 contains 13 residues.

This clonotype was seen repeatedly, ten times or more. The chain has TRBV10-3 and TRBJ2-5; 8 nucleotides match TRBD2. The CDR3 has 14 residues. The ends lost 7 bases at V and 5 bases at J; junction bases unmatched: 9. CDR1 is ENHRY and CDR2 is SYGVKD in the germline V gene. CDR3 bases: TGTGCCATCAAACCCGGACTAGCCGGGGAGACCCAGTACTTC. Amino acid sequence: CAIKPGLAGETQYF.

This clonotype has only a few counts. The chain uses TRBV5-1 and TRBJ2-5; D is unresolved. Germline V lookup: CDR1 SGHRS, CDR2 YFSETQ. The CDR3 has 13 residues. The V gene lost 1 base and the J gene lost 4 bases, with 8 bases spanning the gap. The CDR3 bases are TGCGCCAGCAGCTTGCTAGGATTAGAGACCCAGTACTTC. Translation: CASSLLGLETQYF.

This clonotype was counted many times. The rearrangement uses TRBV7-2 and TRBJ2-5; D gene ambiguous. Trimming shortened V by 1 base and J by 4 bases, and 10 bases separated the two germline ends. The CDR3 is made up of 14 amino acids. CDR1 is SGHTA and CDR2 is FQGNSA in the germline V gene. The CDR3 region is CASSLEGFAETQYF. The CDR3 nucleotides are TGTGCCAGCAGCTTAGAAGGGTTCGCAGAGACCCAGTACTTC.

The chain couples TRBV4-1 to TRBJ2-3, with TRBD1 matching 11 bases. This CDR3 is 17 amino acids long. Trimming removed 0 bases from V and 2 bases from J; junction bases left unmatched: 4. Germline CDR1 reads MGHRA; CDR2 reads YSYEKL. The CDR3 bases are TGCGCCAGCAGCCAAGACCGGGACAGGGGGATCACAGATACGCAGTATTTT. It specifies CASSQDRDRGITDTQYF.

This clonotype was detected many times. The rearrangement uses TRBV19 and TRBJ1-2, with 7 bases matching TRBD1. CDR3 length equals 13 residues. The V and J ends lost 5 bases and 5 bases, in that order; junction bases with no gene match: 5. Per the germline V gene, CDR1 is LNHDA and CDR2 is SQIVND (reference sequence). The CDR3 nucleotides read TGTGCCAGTAGTTTACAGGGGACTTATGGCTACACCTTC. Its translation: CASSLQGTYGYTF.

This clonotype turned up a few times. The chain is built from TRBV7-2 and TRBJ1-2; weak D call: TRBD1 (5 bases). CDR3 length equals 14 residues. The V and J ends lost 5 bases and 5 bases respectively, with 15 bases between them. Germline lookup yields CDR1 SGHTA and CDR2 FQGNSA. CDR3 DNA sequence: TGTGCCAGCAGCCTCGCTGCGGGGGTATATGGCTACACCTTC. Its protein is CASSLAAGVYGYTF.

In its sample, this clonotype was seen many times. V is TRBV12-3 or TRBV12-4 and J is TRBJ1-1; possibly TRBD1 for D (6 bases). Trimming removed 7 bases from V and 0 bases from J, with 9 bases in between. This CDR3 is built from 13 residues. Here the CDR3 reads CASKDRMNTEAFF. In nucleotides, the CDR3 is TGTGCCAGCAAGGACAGAATGAACACTGAAGCTTTCTTT.

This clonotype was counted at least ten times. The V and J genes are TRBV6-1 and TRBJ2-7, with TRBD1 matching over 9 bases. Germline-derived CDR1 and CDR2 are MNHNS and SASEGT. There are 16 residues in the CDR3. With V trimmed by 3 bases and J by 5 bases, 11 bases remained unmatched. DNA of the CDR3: TGTGCCAGCAGTGAGGTGCTGGGACAGGGCGGACACGAGCAGTACTTC. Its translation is CASSEVLGQGGHEQYF.

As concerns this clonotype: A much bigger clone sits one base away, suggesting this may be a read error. CDR3 coding DNA: TGTGCCAGCATCCAAGATACAGTCCAAGAGACCCAGTACTTC. This codes for CASIQDTVQETQYF. V is TRBV4-2 and J is TRBJ2-5; no clear D. The CDR3 has 14 residues. Germline-derived CDR1 and CDR2 are LGHNA and YNFKEQ.

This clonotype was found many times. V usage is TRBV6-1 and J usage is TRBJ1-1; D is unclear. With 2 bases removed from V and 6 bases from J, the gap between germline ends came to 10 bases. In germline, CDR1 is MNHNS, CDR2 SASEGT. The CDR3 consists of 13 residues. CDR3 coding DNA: TGTGCCAGCAGTGAACCCTCGGACGCTGAAGCTTTCTTT. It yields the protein CASSEPSDAEAFF.

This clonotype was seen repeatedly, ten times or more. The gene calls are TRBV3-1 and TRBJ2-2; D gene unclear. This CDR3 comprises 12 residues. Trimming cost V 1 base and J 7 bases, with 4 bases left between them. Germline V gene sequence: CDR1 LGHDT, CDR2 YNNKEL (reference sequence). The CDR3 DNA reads TGTGCCAGCAGCCAAGTTGACGGGGAGCTGTTTTTT. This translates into CASSQVDGELFF.

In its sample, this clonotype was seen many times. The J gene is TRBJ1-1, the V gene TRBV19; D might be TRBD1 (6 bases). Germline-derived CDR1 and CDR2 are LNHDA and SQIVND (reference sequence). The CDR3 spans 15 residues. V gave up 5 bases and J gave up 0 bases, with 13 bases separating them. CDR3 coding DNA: TGTGCCAGTAGTCCCAGGGGCTACTTGAACACTGAAGCTTTCTTT. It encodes CASSPRGYLNTEAFF. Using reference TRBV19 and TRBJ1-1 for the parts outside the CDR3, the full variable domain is DGGITQSPKYLFRKEGQNVTLSCEQNLNHDAMYWYRQDPGQGLRLIYYSQIVNDFQKGDIAEGYSVSREKKESFPLTVTSAQKNPTAFYLCASSPRGYLNTEAFFGQGTRLTVV.

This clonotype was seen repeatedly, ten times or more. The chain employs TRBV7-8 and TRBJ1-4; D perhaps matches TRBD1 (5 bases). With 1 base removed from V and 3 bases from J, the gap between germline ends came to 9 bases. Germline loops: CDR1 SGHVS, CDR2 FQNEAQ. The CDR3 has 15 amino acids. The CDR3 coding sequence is TGTGCCAGCAGCTTAGGGGGGACTGCTAATGAAAAACTGTTTTTT. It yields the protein CASSLGGTANEKLFF.